This T cell receptor beta chain is drawn from a study of persistence of HIV-infected CD4 T cells. Study-wide context: Median time on suppressive ART was more than seven years.

The germline gives CDR1 SQVTM, CDR2 ANQGSEA. The CDR3 has 15 residues. J gave up 8 bases and V 7 bases, and 19 bases lay outside the gene matches. As regards this clone: Antigen: not known.

Overlapping HIV-1 Gag 15-mer peptides at 1 ug per peptide per mL were used. CD40L/CD69 double-negative CD45RO-high memory CD4+ T cells were collected. Before stimulation, PBMCs underwent CD8+ T cell depletion. This was the immunoSEQ version 4 assay in survey mode. Profiled with immunoSEQ multiplex PCR; TCRdb holds only in-frame clones, not every one. The table records 30,000 to 45,000 clones, approximately 78% of them present only once. The chain joins TRBV29-1 to TRBJ1-2, with 7 bases matching TRBD1. The TCR originated in an adult with HIV. The donor label of this sample is uncertain. Specimen: cultured CD4+ T cells from PBMCs, collected from a patient who received antiretroviral therapy. The CDR3 is CSAPSGQLHSRGYTF. The DNA for the CDR3 is TGCAGCGCCCCCTCGGGACAGCTCCACTCCCGGGGCTACACCTTC.